These T cell receptor beta chains were read from a single sample in a study of blood T cell repertoires in COVID-19. Data came from immunoSEQ multiplex PCR; TCRdb stores just in-frame clones and leaves some out. The sample holds under 150,000 clones, 80% to 90% seen once. The sample taken for sequencing was peripheral blood. The receptors here all came from a middle-aged woman with acute or convalescent COVID-19. CDR3s include the opening cysteine and the closing phenylalanine or tryptophan. The order of the fields is D gene, V gene, J gene, clone size, CDR3 protein, CDR3 DNA. D genes are given only for firm matches. Some rows have no size entry. The others give once, few or many, or a class for an expanded clone.

TRBD2	TRBV19	TRBJ2-3	-	CASSPWTSGSTDTQYF	TGTGCCAGTTCCCCCTGGACTAGCGGTAGCACAGATACGCAGTATTTT
TRBD1	TRBV10-3	TRBJ2-5	-	CAISESTRTGTETQYF	TGTGCCATCAGTGAGTCGACCCGGACAGGGACGGAGACCCAGTACTTC
TRBD1	TRBV7-2	TRBJ2-3	-	CASTPTGGITDTQYF	TGTGCCAGCACCCCGACAGGGGGCATCACAGATACGCAGTATTTT
-	TRBV6-5	TRBJ2-2	-	CASSYRGQSTGELFF	TGTGCCAGCAGTTACCGGGGACAATCCACCGGGGAGCTGTTTTTT
TRBD1	TRBV30	TRBJ1-1	once	CAWSVGQGRREAFF	TGTGCCTGGAGTGTCGGACAGGGTAGGCGTGAAGCTTTCTTT
-	TRBV3-1/TRBV3-2	TRBJ1-1	-	CASSQDFPLDTEAFF	TGTGCCAGCAGCCAAGATTTTCCCCTTGACACTGAAGCTTTCTTT
-	TRBV29-1	TRBJ1-1	few	CSGLSAEKGEAFF	TGCAGCGGCCTGTCAGCGGAGAAGGGTGAAGCTTTCTTT
TRBD1	TRBV2	TRBJ2-7	-	CASSENSGTGGLYEQYF	TGTGCCAGCAGTGAGAATTCCGGGACAGGGGGTCTATACGAGCAGTACTTC
TRBD1	TRBV10-3	TRBJ2-1	once	CAISKTGTDEQFF	TGTGCCATCAGCAAGACAGGGACCGATGAGCAGTTCTTC
-	TRBV28	TRBJ1-5	-	CATITIRVSNQPQHF	TGTGCCACCATCACCATCAGGGTTAGCAATCAGCCCCAGCATTTT
-	TRBV5-6	TRBJ1-1	-	CASSPLIGGTEAFF	TGTGCCAGCAGCCCCCTTATAGGGGGCACTGAAGCTTTCTTT
TRBD2	TRBV6-1	TRBJ2-2	-	CASSDISGLAGVLGELFF	TGTGCCAGCAGTGATATTTCGGGACTAGCGGGGGTGCTGGGGGAGCTGTTTTTT
-	TRBV5-5	TRBJ2-7	-	CASSNSYEQYF	TGTGCCAGCAGTAACTCCTACGAGCAGTACTTC
-	TRBV5-1	TRBJ2-3	-	CASSSGPTDTQYF	TGCGCCAGCAGCTCTGGCCCCACAGATACGCAGTATTTT
-	TRBV9	TRBJ1-2	-	CASSVAEGLDYGYTF	TGTGCCAGCAGCGTAGCAGAGGGCTTAGATTATGGCTACACCTTC
-	TRBV19	TRBJ2-7	few	CASALGSTYEQYF	TGTGCCAGTGCCTTAGGTAGCACCTACGAGCAGTACTTC
-	TRBV11-3	TRBJ2-7	few	CASSLVSGYEQYF	TGTGCCAGCAGCTTAGTGAGCGGTTACGAGCAGTACTTC
TRBD1	TRBV6-6	TRBJ2-1	few	CASAPPTGQGYNEQFF	TGTGCCAGCGCCCCGCCGACGGGACAGGGTTACAATGAGCAGTTCTTC
TRBD2	TRBV10-3	TRBJ2-1	-	CAIMGSTSGSSYNEQFF	TGTGCCATCATGGGATCTACTAGCGGGAGCTCCTACAATGAGCAGTTCTTC
TRBD2	TRBV19	TRBJ2-2	-	CASTSYSGLAGVNGELFF	TGTGCCAGTACCTCCTATTCGGGACTAGCGGGAGTGAACGGGGAGCTGTTTTTT
TRBD2	TRBV18	TRBJ2-2	-	CASTGTSGRTTGELFF	TGTGCCAGCACCGGGACTAGCGGGCGAACAACCGGGGAGCTGTTTTTT
TRBD1	TRBV13	TRBJ1-1	once	CASRNRGVRAEAFF	TGTGCCAGCAGGAACAGGGGGGTGAGGGCTGAAGCTTTCTTT